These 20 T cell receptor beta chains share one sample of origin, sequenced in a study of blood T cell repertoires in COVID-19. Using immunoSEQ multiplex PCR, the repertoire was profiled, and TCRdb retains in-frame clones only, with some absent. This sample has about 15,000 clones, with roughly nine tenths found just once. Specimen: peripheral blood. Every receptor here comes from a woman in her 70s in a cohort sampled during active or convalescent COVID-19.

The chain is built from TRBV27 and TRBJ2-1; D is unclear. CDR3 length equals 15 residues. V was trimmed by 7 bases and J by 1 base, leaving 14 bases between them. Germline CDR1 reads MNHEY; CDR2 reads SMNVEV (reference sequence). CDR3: CASKANVASYNEQFF. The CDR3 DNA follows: TGTGCCAGCAAAGCCAATGTAGCTTCCTACAATGAGCAGTTCTTC.

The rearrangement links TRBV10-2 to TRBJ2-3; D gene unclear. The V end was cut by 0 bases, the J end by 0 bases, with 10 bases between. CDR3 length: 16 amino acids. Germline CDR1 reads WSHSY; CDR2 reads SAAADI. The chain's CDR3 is CASSESGWFSTDTQYF. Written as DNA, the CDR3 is TGCGCCAGCAGTGAGTCCGGGTGGTTTAGCACAGATACGCAGTATTTT.

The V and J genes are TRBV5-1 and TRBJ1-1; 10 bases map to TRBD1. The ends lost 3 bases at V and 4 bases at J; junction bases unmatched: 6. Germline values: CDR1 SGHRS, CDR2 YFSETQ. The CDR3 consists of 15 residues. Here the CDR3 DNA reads TGCGCCAGCAGCTGGGACAGGGGAAGTAGCACTGAAGCTTTCTTT. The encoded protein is CASSWDRGSSTEAFF.

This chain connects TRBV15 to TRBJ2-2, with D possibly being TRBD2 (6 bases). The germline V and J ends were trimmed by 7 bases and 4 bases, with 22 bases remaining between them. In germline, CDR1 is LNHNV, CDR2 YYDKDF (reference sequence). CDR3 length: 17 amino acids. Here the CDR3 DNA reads TGTGCCACCATGCCCGCCATTGGACTCGGGGGCACCGGGGAGCTGTTTTTT. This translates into CATMPAIGLGGTGELFF. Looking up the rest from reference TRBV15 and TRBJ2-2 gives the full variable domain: DAMVIQNPRYQVTQFGKPVTLSCSQTLNHNVMYWYQQKSSQAPKLLFHYYDKDFNNEADTPDNFQSRRPNTSFCFLDIRSPGLGDTAMYLCATMPAIGLGGTGELFFGEGSRLTVL.

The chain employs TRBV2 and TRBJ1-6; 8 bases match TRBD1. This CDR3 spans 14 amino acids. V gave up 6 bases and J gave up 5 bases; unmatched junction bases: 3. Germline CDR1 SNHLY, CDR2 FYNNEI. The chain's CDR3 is CASRTTGDNSPLHF. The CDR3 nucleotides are TGTGCCAGCAGGACGACAGGGGATAATTCACCCCTCCACTTT.

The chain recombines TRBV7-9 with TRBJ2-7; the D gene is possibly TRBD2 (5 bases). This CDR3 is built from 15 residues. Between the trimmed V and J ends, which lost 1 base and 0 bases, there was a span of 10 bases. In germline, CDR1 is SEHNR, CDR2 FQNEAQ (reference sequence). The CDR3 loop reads CASSLGSGSSYEQYF. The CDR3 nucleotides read TGTGCCAGCAGCTTAGGATCGGGGAGCTCCTACGAGCAGTACTTC.

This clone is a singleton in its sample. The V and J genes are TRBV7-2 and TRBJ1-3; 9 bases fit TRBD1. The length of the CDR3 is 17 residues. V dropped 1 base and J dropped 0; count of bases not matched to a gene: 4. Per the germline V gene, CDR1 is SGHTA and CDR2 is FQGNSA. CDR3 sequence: CASSLGGQGLSGNTIYF. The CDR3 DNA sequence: TGTGCCAGCAGCTTAGGAGGACAGGGGCTCTCTGGAAACACCATATATTTT.

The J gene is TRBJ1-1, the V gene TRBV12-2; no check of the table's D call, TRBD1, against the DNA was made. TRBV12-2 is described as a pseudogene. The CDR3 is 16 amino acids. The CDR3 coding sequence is TGTGCAAGTCGCTTAGGGCCGACAGCAAAGAACACTGAAGCTTTCTTT. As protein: CASRLGPTAKNTEAFF.

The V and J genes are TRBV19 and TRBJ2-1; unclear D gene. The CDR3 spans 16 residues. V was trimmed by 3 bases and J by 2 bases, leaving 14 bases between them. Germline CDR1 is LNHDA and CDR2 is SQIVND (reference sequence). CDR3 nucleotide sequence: TGTGCCAGTAGTATCGCAGGCCTACCCCCCTACAATGAGCAGTTCTTC. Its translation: CASSIAGLPPYNEQFF.

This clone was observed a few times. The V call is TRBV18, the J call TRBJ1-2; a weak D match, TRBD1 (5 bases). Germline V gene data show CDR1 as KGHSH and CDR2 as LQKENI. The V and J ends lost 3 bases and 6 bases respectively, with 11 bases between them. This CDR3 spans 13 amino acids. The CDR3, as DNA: TGTGCCAGCTCACCTGGGGCGGAAAATGGCTACACCTTC. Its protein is CASSPGAENGYTF.

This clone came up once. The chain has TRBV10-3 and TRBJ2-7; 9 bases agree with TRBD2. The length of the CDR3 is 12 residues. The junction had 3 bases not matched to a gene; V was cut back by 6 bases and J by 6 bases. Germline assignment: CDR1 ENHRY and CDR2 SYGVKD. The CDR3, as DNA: TGTGCCATCAGGGGGACTAGCCCCGAGCAGTACTTC. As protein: CAIRGTSPEQYF.

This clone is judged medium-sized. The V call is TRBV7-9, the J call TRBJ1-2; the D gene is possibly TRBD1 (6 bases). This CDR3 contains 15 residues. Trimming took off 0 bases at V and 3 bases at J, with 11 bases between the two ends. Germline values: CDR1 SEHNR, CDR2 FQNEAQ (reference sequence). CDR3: CASSLAQGLDYGYTF. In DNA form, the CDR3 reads TGTGCCAGCAGCTTAGCGCAGGGGCTAGACTATGGCTACACCTTC.

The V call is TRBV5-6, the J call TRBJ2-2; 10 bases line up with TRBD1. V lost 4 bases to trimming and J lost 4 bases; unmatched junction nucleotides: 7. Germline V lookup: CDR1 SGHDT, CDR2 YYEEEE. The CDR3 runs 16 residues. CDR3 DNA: TGTGCCAGCAGCCCTCGGGACAGGGGTCTCACCGGGGAGCTGTTTTTT. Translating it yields CASSPRDRGLTGELFF.

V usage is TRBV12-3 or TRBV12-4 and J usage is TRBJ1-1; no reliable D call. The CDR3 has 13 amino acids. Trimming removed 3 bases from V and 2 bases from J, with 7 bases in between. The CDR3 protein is CASSFGRNTEAFF. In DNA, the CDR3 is TGTGCCAGCAGTTTCGGTCGTAACACTGAAGCTTTCTTT.

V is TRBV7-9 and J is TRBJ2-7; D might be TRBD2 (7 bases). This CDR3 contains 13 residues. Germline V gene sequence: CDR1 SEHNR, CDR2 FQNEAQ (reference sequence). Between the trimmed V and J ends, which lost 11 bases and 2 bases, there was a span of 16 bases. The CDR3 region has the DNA TGTGCCTTGGGCGGGGGCCGCACCTACGAGCAGTACTTC. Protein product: CALGGGRTYEQYF.

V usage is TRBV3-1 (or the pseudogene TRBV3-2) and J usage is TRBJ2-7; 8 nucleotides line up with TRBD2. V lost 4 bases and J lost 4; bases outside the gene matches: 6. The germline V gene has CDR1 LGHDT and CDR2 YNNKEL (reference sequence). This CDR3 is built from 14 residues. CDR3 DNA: TGTGCCAGCAGCCGCCGACTAGCGAGTTACGAGCAGTACTTC. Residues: CASSRRLASYEQYF.

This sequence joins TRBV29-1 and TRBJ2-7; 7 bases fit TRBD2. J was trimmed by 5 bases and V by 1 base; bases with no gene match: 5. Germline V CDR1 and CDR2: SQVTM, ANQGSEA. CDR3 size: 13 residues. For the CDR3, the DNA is TGCAGCGTTGAAGTTGCGGGAGCCGACGAGCAGTACTTC. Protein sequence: CSVEVAGADEQYF.

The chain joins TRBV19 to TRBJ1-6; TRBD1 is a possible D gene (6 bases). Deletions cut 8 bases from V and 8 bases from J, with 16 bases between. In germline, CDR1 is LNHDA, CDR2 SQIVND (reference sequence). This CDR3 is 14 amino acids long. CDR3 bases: TGTGCCAGTCGCTTCAGGGGTGTTGATTCACCCCTCCACTTT. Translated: CASRFRGVDSPLHF. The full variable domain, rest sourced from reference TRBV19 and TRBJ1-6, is DGGITQSPKYLFRKEGQNVTLSCEQNLNHDAMYWYRQDPGQGLRLIYYSQIVNDFQKGDIAEGYSVSREKKESFPLTVTSAQKNPTAFYLCASRFRGVDSPLHFGNGTRLTVT.

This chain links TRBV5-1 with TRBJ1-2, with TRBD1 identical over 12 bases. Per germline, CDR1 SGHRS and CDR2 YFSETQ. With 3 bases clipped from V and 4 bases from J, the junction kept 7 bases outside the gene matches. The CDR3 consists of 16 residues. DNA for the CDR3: TGCGCCAGCAGCTCTGGGACAGGGGGCAATGGCTATGGCTACACCTTC. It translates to CASSSGTGGNGYGYTF.

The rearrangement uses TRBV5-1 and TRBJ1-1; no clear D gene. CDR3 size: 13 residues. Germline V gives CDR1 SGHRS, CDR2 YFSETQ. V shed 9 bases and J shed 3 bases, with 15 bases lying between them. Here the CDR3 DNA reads TGCGCCACCCGCGTCCCCGGGGACACTGAAGCTTTCTTT. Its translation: CATRVPGDTEAFF.